Each of the 8 T cell receptor beta chains below was sequenced from the same sample in a study of post-analysis software for immune sequencing data. General observations from the study: In patients, 4 to 6 TRBV segments were more frequent than in controls, with TRBV5-6, TRBV5-1 and TRBV20-1 among them.

Unique-molecular-identifier-tagged TCR beta cDNA libraries were used. TCRdb re-derived calls from the PCR reads in MiXCR, one entry per CDR3 protein. The sample records around 700,000 distinct CDR3 sequences, 55% to 60% being singletons. These receptors' targets are unknown. Input material: blood. All receptors come from a girl aged 2 to 10 with multiple sclerosis.

The chain links TRBV29-1 to TRBJ1-1; the D gene is possibly TRBD1 (5 bases). The germline CDR1 and CDR2 sequences are SQVTM and ANQGSEA. V was shortened by 7 bases and J by 6 bases, with 15 bases between the two germline ends. This CDR3 has 12 residues. CDR3 residues: CSAKGREAEAFF. In nucleotides, the CDR3 is TGCAGCGCCAAGGGCAGGGAGGCTGAAGCTTTCTTT.

V is TRBV6-2 or TRBV6-3 and J is TRBJ1-2, with TRBD1 matching over 7 bases. The CDR3 contains 14 residues. V was pared by 6 bases and J by 5 bases, with 9 bases of the junction left unmatched. CDR1 is MNHEY, CDR2 SVGEGT, per germline. The CDR3 is CASSLLGTAYGYTF. The CDR3 DNA sequence: TGTGCCAGCAGCCTCCTCGGGACAGCTTATGGCTACACCTTC.

This clonotype showed up just a few times. The rearrangement joins TRBV20-1 to TRBJ1-4; D remains ambiguous. Germline V gives CDR1 DFQATT, CDR2 SNEGSKA (reference sequence). The CDR3 runs to 13 residues. Trimming took 1 base from V and 8 from J, leaving 11 bases between them. The CDR3 DNA is TGCAGTGCTAGAGTCCCCCTTGGGGAAAAACTGTTTTTT. Translating it yields CSARVPLGEKLFF.

This chain connects TRBV7-3 to TRBJ2-1; 9 positions agree with TRBD2. Per the germline V gene, CDR1 is SGHTA and CDR2 is FQGTGA. V shed 2 bases and J 7 bases; nucleotides not matched to a gene: 6. The CDR3 spans 15 residues. The CDR3 nucleotides are TGTGCCAGCAGCTTAGGTAGCGGGAGAGGGAATGAGCAGTTCTTC. Encoded protein: CASSLGSGRGNEQFF.

This chain connects TRBV11-2 to TRBJ2-3; no reliable D call. Germline V gene data show CDR1 as SGHAT and CDR2 as FQNNGV. The CDR3 contains 15 residues. V was cut by 3 bases and J by 0 bases, with 10 bases left in between. CDR3 in amino acids: CASSFPAPSTDTQYF. The CDR3 DNA is TGTGCCAGCAGCTTCCCCGCGCCGAGCACAGATACGCAGTATTTT.

The V and J genes are TRBV12-3 or TRBV12-4 and TRBJ2-3; D call uncertain. V lost 5 bases to trimming and J lost 2 bases, with 11 bases between them. This CDR3 spans 14 amino acids. CDR3 coding DNA: TGTGCCAGCAGTCACCGGGTCGCCACAGATACGCAGTATTTT. This gives the protein CASSHRVATDTQYF.

This clonotype appeared a few times. The chain links TRBV20-1 to TRBJ2-5, with a tentative D call TRBD1 (5 bases). There are 15 residues in the CDR3. Germline V lookup: CDR1 DFQATT, CDR2 SNEGSKA (reference sequence). V was pared by 2 bases and J by 1 base, with 14 bases between. The CDR3 nucleotides read TGCAGTGCTAGAAGGTTCAGGGTCTCCCAAGAGACCCAGTACTTC. Amino acids: CSARRFRVSQETQYF.

The table lists this clonotype with a few counts. CDR3 sequence: CSATGRGETQYF. The CDR3, as DNA: TGCAGCGCGACGGGGCGTGGGGAGACCCAGTACTTC. The chain is built from TRBV29-1 and TRBJ2-5; the D call may be TRBD1 or TRBD2 (5 bases each). The CDR3 loop spans 12 amino acids. Germline assignment: CDR1 SQVTM and CDR2 ANQGSEA. V shed 7 bases and J shed 5 bases, with 14 bases lying between them.